This T cell receptor (beta chain) appears in the sequencing data of a study of blood T cell repertoires in COVID-19. Study context: Spain, Italy and the United States supplied samples that represented acute and convalescent COVID-19. T cells, B-cell-depleted T cells, or PBMCs supplied cDNA or gDNA.

The ends lost 3 bases at V and 5 bases at J; junction bases unmatched: 6. This CDR3 spans 15 amino acids. Germline-derived CDR1 and CDR2 are MNHEY and SMNVEV (reference sequence). Per the original data handling: Scientists estimated how many nucleated cells there were by amplifying reference gene primers. Generated by immunoSEQ multiplex PCR, the TCRdb table keeps only in-frame clones and is missing some. The V and J calls and clone size come from that table; D and trimming were worked out from the DNA. This table holds approximately 260,000 clones, 86% found once. Sequencing was performed on peripheral blood. This TCR came from a young man with active or convalescent COVID-19. The chain combines TRBV27 with TRBJ2-3; TRBD1 aligns across 9 bases. This CDR3 reads CASSFQGQGRDTQYF. CDR3 coding DNA: TGTGCCAGCAGTTTCCAAGGACAGGGGAGAGATACGCAGTATTTT.